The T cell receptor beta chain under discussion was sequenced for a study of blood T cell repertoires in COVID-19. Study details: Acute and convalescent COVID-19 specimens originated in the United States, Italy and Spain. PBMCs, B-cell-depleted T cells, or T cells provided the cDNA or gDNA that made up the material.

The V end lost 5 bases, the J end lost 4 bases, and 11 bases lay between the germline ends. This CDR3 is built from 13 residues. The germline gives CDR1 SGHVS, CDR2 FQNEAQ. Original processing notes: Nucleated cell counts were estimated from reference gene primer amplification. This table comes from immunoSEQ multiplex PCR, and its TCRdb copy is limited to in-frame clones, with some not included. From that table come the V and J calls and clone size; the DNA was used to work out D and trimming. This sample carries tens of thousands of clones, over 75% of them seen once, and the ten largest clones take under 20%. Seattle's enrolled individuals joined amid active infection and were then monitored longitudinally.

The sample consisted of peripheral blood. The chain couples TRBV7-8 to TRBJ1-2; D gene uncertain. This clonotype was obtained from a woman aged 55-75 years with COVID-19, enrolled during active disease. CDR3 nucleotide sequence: TGTGCCAGCAGCAAAAACGGTCTCTATGGCTACACCTTC. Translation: CASSKNGLYGYTF.